This T cell receptor beta chain was obtained from a study of cytomegalovirus exposure and HLA in healthy donors. The PCR made use of 60 Vbeta and 13 Jbeta primers. Using immunoSEQ multiplex PCR, the repertoire was profiled, and TCRdb retains in-frame clones only, with some absent. The table records roughly 250,000 clones, 84% of them present only once. A word on this clone: Its antigen is unknown.

The ends were cut back, 4 bases at V and 3 bases at J, with 13 bases in the middle. This CDR3 comprises 14 residues. Germline V lookup: CDR1 MNHEY, CDR2 SVGAGI. Study-wide points: The study flagged around 150 TCR beta chains as cytomegalovirus-associated. For most TCR beta V segments, an earlier analysis put the productive rate at about 90% or about 30% of the time.

The sample consisted of PBMCs. The V gene is TRBV6-5, the J gene TRBJ2-7; a possible D gene is TRBD1 (7 bases). The clonotype comes from a middle-aged woman in good health and CMV-seropositive. Here the CDR3 reads CASSLGQGGYEQYF. Written as DNA, the CDR3 is TGTGCCAGCAGTTTGGGGCAGGGGGGCTACGAGCAGTACTTC.